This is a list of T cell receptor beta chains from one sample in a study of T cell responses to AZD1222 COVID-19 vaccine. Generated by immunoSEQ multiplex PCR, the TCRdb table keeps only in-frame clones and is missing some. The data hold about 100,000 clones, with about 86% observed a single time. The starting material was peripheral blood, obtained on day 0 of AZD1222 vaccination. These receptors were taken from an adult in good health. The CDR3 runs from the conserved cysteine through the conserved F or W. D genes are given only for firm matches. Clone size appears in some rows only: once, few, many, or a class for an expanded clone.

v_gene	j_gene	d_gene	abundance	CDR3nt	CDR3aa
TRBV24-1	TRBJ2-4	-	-	TGTGCCACCTCCCCTTCGGGAGAGGGAAACATTCAGTACTTC	CATSPSGEGNIQYF
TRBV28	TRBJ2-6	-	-	TGTGCCAGCAGTCGACAGACAGGTTTTTCTGGGGCCAACGTCCTGACTTTC	CASSRQTGFSGANVLTF
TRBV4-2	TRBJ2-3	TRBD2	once	TGTGCCAGCAGCCAACTTACTAGCGGGGTGGCAGATACGCAGTATTTT	CASSQLTSGVADTQYF
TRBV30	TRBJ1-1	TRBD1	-	TGTGCCTGGAGGCGACAGGGCATAGGAACTGAAGCTTTCTTT	CAWRRQGIGTEAFF
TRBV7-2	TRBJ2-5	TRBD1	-	TGTGCCAGCAGCCGCCCCCCACAGGGGGCCCAAGAGACCCAGTACTTC	CASSRPPQGAQETQYF
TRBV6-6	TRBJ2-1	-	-	TGTGCCAGCAGTTACACCGAGAGGGGTGATGAGCAGTTCTTC	CASSYTERGDEQFF
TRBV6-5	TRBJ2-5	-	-	TGTGCCAGCCGCCCGGGCCCCGCAAAAGAGACCCAGTACTTC	CASRPGPAKETQYF
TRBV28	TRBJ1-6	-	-	TGTGCCAGCAGTTTATTCCAGAATAATTCACCCCTCCACTTT	CASSLFQNNSPLHF
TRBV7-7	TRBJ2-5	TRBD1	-	TGTGCCAGCAGCTCAGGGACAGGGGGCGGGGAGACCCAGTACTTC	CASSSGTGGGETQYF
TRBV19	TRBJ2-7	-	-	TGTGCCAGTAGTATGACCGGAGACGAGCAGTACTTC	CASSMTGDEQYF
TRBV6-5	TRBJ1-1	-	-	TGTGCCAGCAGTTACTCGTTAACCATGAACACTGAAGCTTTCTTT	CASSYSLTMNTEAFF
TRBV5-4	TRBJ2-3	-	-	TGTGCCAGCAGCTCCGACAGGAGGTCAGATACGCAGTATTTT	CASSSDRRSDTQYF
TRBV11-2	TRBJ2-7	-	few	TGTGCCAGCAGCTTCCCGGCAGGGAGGTACGAGCAGTACTTC	CASSFPAGRYEQYF
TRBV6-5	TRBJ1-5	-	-	TGTGCCAGCAGTTCCGACAGTCATCAGCCCCAGCATTTT	CASSSDSHQPQHF
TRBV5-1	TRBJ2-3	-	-	TGCGCCAGCAGCCCCCCTCAGAACACAGATACGCAGTATTTT	CASSPPQNTDTQYF